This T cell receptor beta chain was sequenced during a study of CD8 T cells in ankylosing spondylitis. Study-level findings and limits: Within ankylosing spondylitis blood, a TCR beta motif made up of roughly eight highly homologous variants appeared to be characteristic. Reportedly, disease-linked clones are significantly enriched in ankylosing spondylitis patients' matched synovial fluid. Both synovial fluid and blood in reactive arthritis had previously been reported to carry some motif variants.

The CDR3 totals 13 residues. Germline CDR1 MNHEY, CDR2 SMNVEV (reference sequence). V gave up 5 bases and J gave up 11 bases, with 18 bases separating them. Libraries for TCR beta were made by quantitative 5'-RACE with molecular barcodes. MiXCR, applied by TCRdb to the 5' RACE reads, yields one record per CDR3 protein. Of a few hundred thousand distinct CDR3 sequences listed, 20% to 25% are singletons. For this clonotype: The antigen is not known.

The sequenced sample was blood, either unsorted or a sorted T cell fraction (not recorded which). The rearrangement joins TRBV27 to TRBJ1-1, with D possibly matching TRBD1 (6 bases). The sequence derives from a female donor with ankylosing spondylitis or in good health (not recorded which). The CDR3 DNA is TGTGCCAGCAGTCCGTGGGTAGACAGGAGTGCTTTCTTT. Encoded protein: CASSPWVDRSAFF.